Each of the 11 T cell receptor beta chains below was sequenced from the same sample in a study of radiotherapy plus CTLA-4 blockade in lung cancer. Only in-frame clones appear in the TCRdb table, and some are missing; sequencing was by immunoSEQ multiplex PCR. The data contain some 70,000 clones, about four fifths of them singletons. The source material was peripheral blood, sampled from a patient treated with radiotherapy plus ipilimumab. The receptors stem from a human donor with non-small cell lung cancer who had a partial response to radiotherapy plus ipilimumab.

CDR3 sequence reads: CASRDRGRGTEAFF. CDR3 DNA sequence: TGTGCCAGCAGGGACAGGGGAAGGGGCACTGAAGCTTTCTTT. The genes are TRBV27 and TRBJ1-1; 9 nucleotides agree with TRBD1. The CDR3 runs to 14 residues. Trimming at V came to 6 bases and at J to 4 bases, leaving 6 bases not matched to a gene. Germline-derived CDR1 and CDR2 are MNHEY and SMNVEV (reference sequence).

This chain links TRBV30 with TRBJ1-2; D is possibly TRBD1 (5 bases). In germline, CDR1 is GTSNPN, CDR2 SVGIG (reference sequence). The CDR3 length is 13 residues. V lost 4 bases and J lost 4, with 13 bases in between. Here the CDR3 reads CAWTDGGGYGYTF. The CDR3 nucleotides read TGTGCCTGGACCGACGGGGGGGGCTATGGCTACACCTTC.

This sequence joins TRBV29-1 and TRBJ2-2, with D possibly TRBD2 on 5 matching bases. Trimming took off 7 bases at V and 5 bases at J, with 17 bases between the two ends. Germline V gives CDR1 SQVTM, CDR2 ANQGSEA. The CDR3 length is 14 residues. This CDR3 is CSARAEGGTGELFF. CDR3 DNA sequence: TGCAGCGCCAGAGCCGAGGGCGGGACCGGGGAGCTGTTTTTT.

The V call is TRBV2, the J call TRBJ2-7; TRBD1 aligns across 8 bases. The CDR3 has 14 amino acids. The V gene's germline CDR1 is SNHLY and CDR2 FYNNEI. The J segment lost 3 bases and the V segment lost 6 bases, leaving 7 bases of the junction unmatched. CDR3 sequence: CASRERTGIYEQYF. The CDR3 bases are TGTGCCAGCAGGGAGCGGACAGGGATCTACGAGCAGTACTTC.

As concerns this clone: One junction end disagrees with the germline gene, perhaps due to a read error. The CDR3 DNA sequence: TGTGCCAACAGTTTAGACAGGGGGCCGATCTATGGCTACACCTTC. As protein: CANSLDRGPIYGYTF. The rearrangement uses TRBV28 and TRBJ1-2, with 10 nucleotides matching TRBD1. CDR3 length equals 15 residues. The germline V gene has CDR1 MDHEN and CDR2 SYDVKM.

The chain is built from TRBV28 and TRBJ2-7; TRBD2 matches 10 bases. The germline V gene encodes CDR1 MDHEN and CDR2 SYDVKM. Trimming cost V 2 bases and J 3 bases; bases outside gene matches: 13. The CDR3 is 18 amino acids. CDR3 sequence reads: CASSLPSNGTSAYYEQYF. CDR3 nucleotide sequence: TGTGCCAGCAGTTTACCTTCGAACGGGACTAGCGCTTACTACGAGCAGTACTTC. Full variable domain (outside the CDR3, taken from reference TRBV28 and TRBJ2-7): DVKVTQSSRYLVKRTGEKVFLECVQDMDHENMFWYRQDPGLGLRLIYFSYDVKMKEKGDIPEGYSVSREKKERFSLILESASTNQTSMYLCASSLPSNGTSAYYEQYFGPGTRLTVT.

This chain connects TRBV7-2 to TRBJ1-2; TRBD1 agrees at 7 bases. The J segment lost 5 bases and the V segment lost 4 bases, leaving 4 bases of the junction unmatched. The germline gives CDR1 SGHTA, CDR2 FQGNSA. This CDR3 has 13 amino acids. The CDR3 spells CASSSGQLYGYTF. The CDR3 DNA reads TGTGCCAGCAGCTCGGGACAGCTGTATGGCTACACCTTC.

The genes are TRBV6-1 and TRBJ2-7, with TRBD2 as a possible D gene (6 bases). Germline values: CDR1 MNHNS, CDR2 SASEGT. The CDR3 covers 17 residues. The germline V and J ends were trimmed by 1 base and 1 base, with 17 bases remaining between them. The CDR3 DNA is TGTGCCAGCAGTGAAGGGTGGGGATCGCGGGGTTCCTACGAGCAGTACTTC. It translates to CASSEGWGSRGSYEQYF.

The rearrangement joins TRBV30 to TRBJ2-2, with TRBD2 identical over 10 bases. The J segment lost 7 bases and the V segment lost 0 bases, leaving 8 bases of the junction unmatched. The CDR3 covers 16 residues. Germline values: CDR1 GTSNPN, CDR2 SVGIG (reference sequence). This chain's CDR3 is CAWSVLAGEPIGELFF. CDR3 sequence (DNA): TGTGCCTGGAGTGTCCTAGCGGGAGAGCCGATCGGGGAGCTGTTTTTT.

The chain recombines TRBV9 with TRBJ2-3; the D is unclear. Trimming took off 2 bases at V and 6 bases at J, with 10 bases between the two ends. Germline V gives CDR1 SGDLS, CDR2 YYNGEE. The CDR3 is 13 residues long. The CDR3 DNA is TGTGCCAGCAGCGTCGGCCAAGCGGATACGCAGTATTTT. Protein: CASSVGQADTQYF.

The table lists this clone with a count of one. The chain uses TRBV7-6 and TRBJ2-3; D call uncertain. The V gene's germline CDR1 is SGHVS and CDR2 FNYEAQ. Trimming took 3 bases from V and 4 from J, leaving 8 bases between them. The CDR3 covers 13 residues. This CDR3 is CASSLGEADTQYF. Here the CDR3 DNA reads TGTGCCAGCAGCTTGGGTGAGGCAGATACGCAGTATTTT.